This T cell receptor (beta chain) was captured by sequencing in a study of T cell responses to AZD1222 COVID-19 vaccine. Study background: Analyses pooled second doses at about 4 or about 12 weeks.

General observations from the study: Just a handful of AZD1222 recipients tested seropositive at baseline.

About this clone itself: Its antigen is not known.

Clones were read by immunoSEQ multiplex PCR, and TCRdb kept only the in-frame ones, dropping some. The data show roughly 120,000 clones, with about 89% seen just once and approximately 5.9% held by the top ten. The source material was peripheral blood, sampled on day 0 of AZD1222 vaccination. This sequence originates from an adult in good health.

The CDR3 sequence is CASSLEGGMNTEAFF. The CDR3 coding sequence is TGTGCCAGCAGCCTCGAGGGAGGGATGAACACTGAAGCTTTCTTT. This chain uses TRBV9 with TRBJ1-1; D ambiguous. The CDR3 runs 15 residues. In germline, CDR1 is SGDLS, CDR2 YYNGEE. Trimming shortened V by 4 bases and J by 0 bases, and 13 bases separated the two germline ends. Looking up the rest from reference TRBV9 and TRBJ1-1 gives the full variable domain: DSGVTQTPKHLITATGQRVTLRCSPRSGDLSVYWYQQSLDQGLQFLIQYYNGEERAKGNILERFSAQQFPDLHSELNLSSLELGDSALYFCASSLEGGMNTEAFFGQGTRLTVV.